These 18 T cell receptor beta chains originate from one sample sequenced in a study of CD8 T cells in ankylosing spondylitis. TCRdb redid the calling of the 5' RACE reads with MiXCR, one entry per CDR3 protein. Of 150,000 or so distinct CDR3 sequences listed, roughly 10% are singletons. Material for sequencing was blood, either unsorted or a sorted T cell fraction (not recorded which). These receptors originate from a female donor with ankylosing spondylitis or in good health (not recorded which).

This clonotype was detected only a few times. This chain connects TRBV7-2 to TRBJ1-6, with D possibly TRBD1 on 5 matching bases. V lost 1 base and J 4 bases, leaving 11 bases between the germline ends. Germline CDR1 reads SGHTA; CDR2 reads FQGNSA. CDR3 size: 16 residues. CDR3 coding DNA: TGTGCCAGCAGCTTAGTGGCAGGGCAGTATAATTCACCCCTCCACTTT. This codes for CASSLVAGQYNSPLHF.

This chain connects TRBV7-9 to TRBJ2-3; 9 bases agree with TRBD2. The V and J ends lost 1 base and 2 bases, in that order; junction bases with no gene match: 1. This CDR3 contains 15 residues. From germline, CDR1 is SEHNR and CDR2 FQNEAQ (reference sequence). The CDR3 DNA reads as TGTGCCAGCAGCTTAGGGACTAGCGACACAGATACGCAGTATTTT. Translated, it gives CASSLGTSDTDTQYF.

This clonotype has at least ten counts. This chain uses TRBV12-3 or TRBV12-4 with TRBJ1-5, with unresolved D. Trimming removed 6 bases at V and 2 bases at J, with 11 bases between. This CDR3 region has 14 residues. CDR3 amino acids: CASSPQGRNQPQHF. Written as DNA, the CDR3 is TGTGCCAGCAGCCCTCAAGGCCGCAATCAGCCCCAGCATTTT.

This clonotype was seen only a few times. V and J are TRBV7-9 and TRBJ2-3; D possibly corresponds to TRBD2 (5 bases). CDR1 SEHNR and CDR2 FQNEAQ come from the germline V gene (reference sequence). V was pared by 5 bases and J by 2 bases, with 11 bases between. This CDR3 contains 14 residues. CDR3 residues: CASSAGLYTDTQYF. As DNA, the CDR3 is TGTGCCAGCAGCGCCGGACTGTACACAGATACGCAGTATTTT.

This clonotype was counted only a few times. J is TRBJ2-2 and V is TRBV6-1, with 7 bases aligning to TRBD2. V trimming: 7 bases; J trimming: 2 bases; junction bases outside the gene matches: 4. The CDR3 totals 14 residues. Germline CDR1 MNHNS, CDR2 SASEGT. This CDR3 is CASTASGNTGELFF. The CDR3 DNA is TGTGCCAGCACGGCTAGCGGAAACACCGGGGAGCTGTTTTTT.

The chain is built from TRBV6-2 or TRBV6-3 and TRBJ2-5; D gene uncertain. V lost 6 bases, J lost 4 bases, and 9 bases lay in between. The length of the CDR3 is 12 residues. Germline V gene lookup returns CDR1 MNHEY and CDR2 SVGEGT. CDR3 nucleotides: TGTGCCAGCAGGGGCGACCGAGAGACCCAGTACTTC. Protein product: CASRGDRETQYF.

The chain couples TRBV7-6 to TRBJ2-3, with D hard to call. V lost 5 bases to trimming and J lost 6 bases, with 6 bases between them. The CDR3 extends over 11 amino acids. The germline gives CDR1 SGHVS, CDR2 FNYEAQ. CDR3 nucleotides: TGTGCCAGCAGCCATACTGATACGCAGTATTTT. It is translated as CASSHTDTQYF.

The sample holds many counts of this clonotype. The chain joins TRBV5-1 to TRBJ2-7, with 8 bases matching TRBD2. The CDR3 is made up of 15 amino acids. CDR1 and CDR2 (germline): SGHRS, YFSETQ. V trimming: 4 bases; J trimming: 2 bases; junction bases outside the gene matches: 8. The CDR3: CASSPGTRVAYEQYF. The CDR3 nucleotides are TGCGCCAGCAGCCCCGGGACTAGGGTTGCCTACGAGCAGTACTTC. Full variable domain (remainder filled in from reference TRBV5-1 and TRBJ2-7): KAGVTQTPRYLIKTRGQQVTLSCSPISGHRSVSWYQQTPGQGLQFLFEYFSETQRNKGNFPGRFSGRQFSNSRSEMNVSTLELGDSALYLCASSPGTRVAYEQYFGPGTRLTVT.

This clonotype was counted between two and nine times. The chain uses TRBV28 and TRBJ1-1, with 10 bases aligning to TRBD1. This CDR3 has 14 residues. V was clipped by 6 bases and J by 4 bases; unmatched bases: 5. From germline, CDR1 is MDHEN and CDR2 SYDVKM. The CDR3 is CASRRTGGATEAFF. CDR3 nucleotides: TGTGCCAGCAGAAGGACAGGGGGTGCCACTGAAGCTTTCTTT.

In its sample, this clonotype was seen many times. The chain carries TRBV20-1 and TRBJ2-7; D is uncertain. Trimming removed 0 bases from V and 5 bases from J, with 8 bases in between. This CDR3 is built from 12 residues. Looked up from germline, CDR1 is DFQATT and CDR2 is SNEGSKA (reference sequence). The CDR3: CSARDRSHEQYF. The CDR3 nucleotides read TGCAGTGCTAGAGATCGGAGTCACGAGCAGTACTTC.

In its sample, this clonotype was seen a few times. In DNA form, the CDR3 reads TGCGCCAGCAGCTGGGCTAGCAAGGGGTACGAGCAGTACTTC. The encoded protein is CASSWASKGYEQYF. V and J are TRBV4-3 and TRBJ2-7; D possibly uses TRBD1 or TRBD2 (5 bases each). Trimming stripped 5 bases from V and 4 bases from J, with 15 bases between. This CDR3 comprises 14 residues. CDR1 and CDR2 from the germline V gene are LGHNA and YSLEER.

This clonotype was seen ten or more times. The chain combines TRBV5-1 with TRBJ1-1; the D is unclear. The CDR3 sequence is 13 residues long. The V end was cut by 4 bases, the J end by 7 bases, with 14 bases between. Germline CDR1 is SGHRS and CDR2 is YFSETQ. CDR3 protein: CASSRRQADEAFF. The CDR3 DNA reads TGCGCCAGCAGCCGACGGCAGGCCGATGAAGCTTTCTTT.

The rearrangement uses TRBV6-5 and TRBJ2-7; unclear D gene. Germline CDR1 MNHEY, CDR2 SVGAGI. V lost 1 base to trimming and J lost 3 bases, with 10 bases between them. This CDR3 spans 14 amino acids. The DNA for the CDR3 is TGTGCCAGCAGTTACTTAGGGTCCCGCTACGAGCAGTACTTC. It translates to CASSYLGSRYEQYF.

This clonotype has more than one count but fewer than ten. This chain connects TRBV28 to TRBJ2-5; weak D call: TRBD2 (7 bases). CDR1 and CDR2 from the germline V gene are MDHEN and SYDVKM. CDR3 length: 14 residues. Trimming pared 7 bases from V and 4 bases from J, leaving 16 bases between. For the CDR3, the DNA is TGTGCCAGCACCTCCCTAGGGGGGGGAGAGACCCAGTACTTC. Translated: CASTSLGGGETQYF.

This clonotype was observed a handful of times. The chain uses TRBV5-4 and TRBJ2-7, with D uncertain. The CDR3 extends over 16 amino acids. The germline V gene has CDR1 SGHNT and CDR2 YYREEE (reference sequence). V was clipped by 2 bases and J by 0 bases, with 15 bases between them. In DNA form, the CDR3 reads TGTGCCAGCAGCTTCAGTGGTGGTGAGCCCTCCTACGAGCAGTACTTC. Protein sequence: CASSFSGGEPSYEQYF.

This clonotype was observed a few times. The chain couples TRBV20-1 to TRBJ1-6; D may be TRBD1 (5 bases). Trimming removed 0 bases at V and 7 bases at J, with 22 bases between. The CDR3 is 18 amino acids. The germline CDR1 and CDR2 sequences are DFQATT and SNEGSKA (reference sequence). The CDR3: CSAREGHLIDPLNSPLHF. DNA of the CDR3: TGCAGTGCTAGAGAAGGACATCTTATCGATCCCCTCAATTCACCCCTCCACTTT.

This clonotype was found many times. The CDR3: CASSPGVDTQYF. The CDR3 region has the DNA TGTGCCAGCAGCCCAGGGGTCGATACGCAGTATTTT. The rearrangement uses TRBV12-3 or TRBV12-4 and TRBJ2-3; D perhaps matches TRBD1 (6 bases). The CDR3 extends over 12 amino acids. Trimming removed 6 bases at V and 6 bases at J, with 10 bases between.

This clonotype was counted at least ten times. The J gene is TRBJ2-7, the V gene TRBV7-8; 9 bases line up with TRBD1. Germline loops: CDR1 SGHVS, CDR2 FQNEAQ. Trimming at V came to 1 base and at J to 6 bases, leaving 10 bases not matched to a gene. The CDR3 consists of 16 residues. The CDR3: CASSLVSGQGLGEQYF. CDR3 in DNA: TGTGCCAGCAGCTTAGTATCAGGACAGGGGTTAGGCGAGCAGTACTTC.